The 25 T cell receptor beta chains presented below share a single source sample, sequenced in a study of technical replicates of blood from a handful of donors. Only in-frame clones appear in the TCRdb table, and some are missing; sequencing was by immunoSEQ multiplex PCR. Among around 65,000 clones listed, around nine tenths were seen once. What was sequenced was PBMCs. The receptors originated from a human donor in good health. Some clones in this sample may be carry-over from other donors' samples.

In DNA, the CDR3 is TGTGCCAGCAGCTTAAGGCCATACCGGGGGGGGAACACCGGGGAGCTGTTTTTT. Its protein is CASSLRPYRGGNTGELFF. This sequence joins TRBV7-3 and TRBJ2-2; 8 nucleotides match TRBD2. With 1 base clipped from V and 1 base from J, the junction kept 8 bases outside the gene matches. Germline V gene data show CDR1 as SGHTA and CDR2 as FQGTGA. The CDR3 loop spans 18 amino acids.

The V and J genes are TRBV29-1 and TRBJ2-2; 8 nucleotides line up with TRBD2. There are 17 residues in the CDR3. Germline V gene sequence: CDR1 SQVTM, CDR2 ANQGSEA. With V trimmed by 4 bases and J by 6 bases, 16 bases remained unmatched. This CDR3 is CSVVHSRRKAGAGELFF. As DNA, the CDR3 is TGCAGCGTTGTGCATTCCCGTCGGAAAGCGGGAGCCGGGGAGCTGTTTTTT.

This chain uses TRBV7-2 with TRBJ1-3; D unresolved. Germline loops: CDR1 SGHTA, CDR2 FQGNSA. Trimming pared 5 bases from V and 0 bases from J, leaving 11 bases between. The CDR3 contains 15 residues. The CDR3 nucleotides are TGTGCCAGCAGCCCCGGACTGAGCTCTGGAAACACCATATATTTT. Translated, it gives CASSPGLSSGNTIYF.

The CDR3 here is CASSPPNLGGTDTQYF. CDR3 DNA: TGTGCCAGCTCACCACCGAACCTAGGCGGCACAGATACGCAGTATTTT. The chain uses TRBV18 and TRBJ2-3; D is unclear. V lost 0 bases to trimming and J lost 1 base, with 11 bases between them. From germline, CDR1 is KGHSH and CDR2 LQKENI. There are 16 residues in the CDR3.

The V and J genes are TRBV10-3 and TRBJ1-5, with D tentatively TRBD1 (5 bases). V dropped 4 bases and J dropped 3 bases, with 7 bases sitting between them. Germline values: CDR1 ENHRY, CDR2 SYGVKD. The CDR3 is 13 amino acids. The CDR3 coding sequence is TGTGCCATCAGTGGGGGCTACAATCAGCCCCAGCATTTT. Protein sequence: CAISGGYNQPQHF.

V gene TRBV5-6 combines with J gene TRBJ2-5, with 7 nucleotides matching TRBD2. CDR1 and CDR2 from the germline V gene are SGHDT and YYEEEE. This CDR3 spans 14 amino acids. The V gene end was trimmed by 2 bases and the J gene end by 4 bases; junction bases not matched to a gene: 5. CDR3 loop: CASSFGGSSETQYF. The CDR3 nucleotides read TGTGCCAGCAGCTTCGGCGGGAGTTCAGAGACCCAGTACTTC.

This clone was seen just once. The chain employs TRBV29-1 and TRBJ2-1, with D maybe TRBD1 (6 bases). Trimming took off 3 bases at V and 0 bases at J, with 15 bases between the two ends. Germline V gene lookup returns CDR1 SQVTM and CDR2 ANQGSEA. The CDR3 loop spans 16 amino acids. CDR3 sequence: CSVDPGAARSYNEQFF. The CDR3 DNA follows: TGCAGCGTTGACCCAGGGGCGGCCCGCTCCTACAATGAGCAGTTCTTC.

This chain joins TRBV7-3 and TRBJ1-2; TRBD1 is a possible D gene (5 bases). CDR1 SGHTA and CDR2 FQGTGA come from the germline V gene. This CDR3 region has 15 residues. V lost 0 bases, J lost 8 bases, and 16 bases lay in between. The CDR3 region has the DNA TGTGCCAGCAGCTTAACCCGCGGGGGGAGAGGAGGCTACACCTTC. It specifies CASSLTRGGRGGYTF.

The chain carries TRBV7-8 and TRBJ2-3; weak D call: TRBD2 (5 bases). The CDR3 loop spans 10 amino acids. CDR1 and CDR2 from the germline V gene are SGHVS and FQNEAQ. V lost 8 bases to trimming and J lost 6 bases, with 6 bases between them. The CDR3 region has the DNA TGTGCCAGCGAGGGCGATACGCAGTATTTT. Translating it yields CASEGDTQYF.

The CDR3 region has the DNA TGTGCCAGCAGCTTGGGCCTCCGGGGTGAGCAGTTCTTC. Translation: CASSLGLRGEQFF. J is TRBJ2-1 and V is TRBV7-3; weak D call: TRBD2 (5 bases). This CDR3 region has 13 residues. Germline assignment: CDR1 SGHTA and CDR2 FQGTGA. Trimming removed 3 bases from V and 9 bases from J, with 12 bases in between. Complete variable domain (other parts from reference TRBV7-3 and TRBJ2-1): GAGVSQTPSNKVTEKGKYVELRCDPISGHTALYWYRQSLGQGPEFLIYFQGTGAADDSGLPNDRFFAVRPEGSVSTLKIQRTERGDSAVYLCASSLGLRGEQFFGPGTRLTVL.

The chain is built from TRBV10-2 and TRBJ2-2, with 8 bases aligning to TRBD1. This CDR3 is 14 amino acids long. V lost 6 bases, J lost 2 bases, and 2 bases stayed unmatched. The germline V gene has CDR1 WSHSY and CDR2 SAAADI. CDR3 coding DNA: TGCGCCAGCAGCCAGGGGGCTAACACCGGGGAGCTGTTTTTT. Translation gives CASSQGANTGELFF.

V is TRBV6-5 and J is TRBJ1-6, with D possibly being TRBD1 (6 bases). The CDR3 totals 14 residues. V was clipped by 7 bases and J by 7 bases, with 14 bases between them. From germline, CDR1 is MNHEY and CDR2 SVGAGI. CDR3 sequence: CASMGAGGNSPLHF. The DNA for the CDR3 is TGTGCCAGCATGGGGGCCGGGGGGAATTCACCCCTCCACTTT.

The CDR3 here is CASSYSGGSTDTQYF. CDR3 DNA: TGTGCCAGCAGTTACTCTGGGGGGAGCACAGATACGCAGTATTTT. This sequence joins TRBV6-5 and TRBJ2-3; possibly TRBD2 for D (6 bases). In germline, CDR1 is MNHEY, CDR2 SVGAGI. The CDR3 is made up of 15 amino acids. Trimming cost V 0 bases and J 0 bases, with 7 bases left between them.

In DNA, the CDR3 is TGTGCCAGCAGCCCACAGGGGGGAGGCTACACCTTC. As protein: CASSPQGGGYTF. The chain employs TRBV5-4 and TRBJ1-2; TRBD1 matches at 8 bases. Germline assignment: CDR1 SGHNT and CDR2 YYREEE (reference sequence). Germline trimming cut 4 bases from V and 8 bases from J; bases unmatched to any gene: 4. This CDR3 is built from 12 residues.

The chain combines TRBV7-6 with TRBJ2-5; D ambiguous. This CDR3 is 12 amino acids long. Germline CDR1 and CDR2: SGHVS and FNYEAQ. V shed 1 base and J shed 4 bases, with 4 bases lying between them. The CDR3 sequence is CASSLGRETQYF. The CDR3 DNA reads as TGTGCCAGCAGCTTAGGTCGAGAGACCCAGTACTTC.

CDR3 in amino acids: CASLPSRHTYNEQFF. Written as DNA, the CDR3 is TGTGCCAGCCTTCCTAGTAGGCACACCTACAATGAGCAGTTCTTC. The chain links TRBV7-2 to TRBJ2-1; D is unresolved. Per germline, CDR1 SGHTA and CDR2 FQGNSA. V lost 8 bases, J lost 2 bases, and 16 bases lay in between. The CDR3 is made up of 15 amino acids.

This rearrangement joins TRBV6-6 to TRBJ2-7; no clear D. In germline, CDR1 is MNHNY, CDR2 SVGAGI (reference sequence). The CDR3 totals 13 residues. The ends were cut back, 6 bases at V and 3 bases at J, with 12 bases in the middle. The CDR3 reads CASRVLADYEQYF. DNA of the CDR3: TGTGCCAGCAGGGTATTGGCGGACTACGAGCAGTACTTC.

The rearrangement uses TRBV19 and TRBJ1-2; TRBD1 agrees at 9 bases. V shed 4 bases and J 4 bases; nucleotides not matched to a gene: 10. The CDR3 covers 16 residues. The V gene's germline CDR1 is LNHDA and CDR2 SQIVND (reference sequence). The CDR3 coding sequence is TGTGCCAGTAGTAAAGGGACAGGGCTCGGGATCTATGGCTACACCTTC. As protein: CASSKGTGLGIYGYTF.

This clone was detected many times. The chain recombines TRBV7-9 with TRBJ2-4, with 7 bases matching TRBD1. The trim removed 5 bases at V and 0 bases at J, leaving 4 bases unmatched. The length of the CDR3 is 15 residues. Germline V CDR1 and CDR2: SEHNR, FQNEAQ (reference sequence). CDR3 protein: CASSRDSLAKNIQYF. The CDR3 DNA reads TGTGCCAGCAGCCGGGACAGTCTAGCCAAAAACATTCAGTACTTC.

This clone was observed once. V is TRBV6-6 and J is TRBJ1-5; TRBD1 agrees at 7 bases. The V gene end was trimmed by 5 bases and the J gene end by 2 bases; junction bases not matched to a gene: 9. Germline CDR1 and CDR2: MNHNY and SVGAGI (reference sequence). The CDR3 is made up of 16 amino acids. The CDR3 sequence: CASSPGQGVGNQPQHF. DNA of the CDR3: TGTGCCAGCAGTCCGGGGCAGGGGGTAGGCAATCAGCCCCAGCATTTT.

The chain uses TRBV5-4 and TRBJ2-1; 8 bases match TRBD1. V trimming: 1 base; J trimming: 4 bases; junction bases outside the gene matches: 4. This CDR3 contains 15 residues. Per the germline V gene, CDR1 is SGHNT and CDR2 is YYREEE (reference sequence). The CDR3 loop reads CASSLSTGGYNEQFF. As DNA, the CDR3 is TGTGCCAGCAGCTTGTCCACAGGGGGTTACAATGAGCAGTTCTTC.

The gene calls are TRBV25-1 and TRBJ2-3, with TRBD2 matching 8 bases. Looked up from germline, CDR1 is MGHDK and CDR2 is SYGVNS. V lost 4 bases to trimming and J lost 4 bases; unmatched junction nucleotides: 10. The CDR3 runs to 16 residues. The CDR3 DNA reads TGTGCCAGCAGTGCCCATTTCGGGGGGGGCGCAGATACGCAGTATTTT. This gives the protein CASSAHFGGGADTQYF.

This sequence joins TRBV6-1 and TRBJ2-7; D is ambiguous. Germline V lookup: CDR1 MNHNS, CDR2 SASEGT. Trimming stripped 4 bases from V and 6 bases from J, with 16 bases between. There are 14 residues in the CDR3. CDR3 DNA: TGTGCCAGCAGTGGACCGGTCCCGAGGAGCGAGCAGTACTTC. This encodes CASSGPVPRSEQYF.

Only one count was recorded for this clone. The CDR3 DNA sequence: TGTGCCATCAGTCGACAAGATCAGCCCCAGCATTTT. It encodes CAISRQDQPQHF. The chain has TRBV10-3 and TRBJ1-5, with D hard to call. V was shortened by 5 bases and J by 5 bases, with 7 bases between the two germline ends. CDR3 length equals 12 residues. Per germline, CDR1 ENHRY and CDR2 SYGVKD.

The chain uses TRBV2 and TRBJ1-5; TRBD1 matches 7 bases. Trimming removed 7 bases from V and 2 bases from J; junction bases left unmatched: 5. The CDR3 loop spans 14 amino acids. Germline loops: CDR1 SNHLY, CDR2 FYNNEI. As DNA, the CDR3 is TGTGCCAGCACATCAGACAGGGGCAATCAGCCCCAGCATTTT. Its translation is CASTSDRGNQPQHF. Combining the CDR3 with reference TRBV2 and TRBJ1-5 gives the whole variable domain EPEVTQTPSHQVTQMGQEVILRCVPISNHLYFYWYRQILGQKVEFLVSFYNNEISEKSEIFDDQFSVERPDGSNFTLKIRSTKLEDSAMYFCASTSDRGNQPQHFGDGTRLSIL.